This T cell receptor (beta chain) was retrieved from a study of T cell repertoires in cytomegalovirus infection. TCRdb recomputed calls from the reads with MiXCR, one row per CDR3 protein. The top ten hold over 9% of the sample, which has 100,000 to 150,000 distinct CDR3 sequences, approximately 8.8% seen once. This clonotype has ten or more counts. The sequencing input was PBMCs. The sequence was obtained from a human donor in good health (CMV status not recorded). Some clones in this sample may be carry-over from other donors' samples.

Here the CDR3 DNA reads TGTGCCAGGCGAAGGAGACTAGCGGGGGTTCACCCCTACAATGAGCAGTTCTTC. Amino acid sequence: CARRRRLAGVHPYNEQFF. The chain carries TRBV19 and TRBJ2-1; 12 bases match TRBD2. The CDR3 has 18 residues. CDR1 LNHDA and CDR2 SQIVND come from the germline V gene (reference sequence). J gave up 2 bases and V 9 bases, and 14 bases lay outside the gene matches. The full variable domain, with the rest looked up from reference TRBV19 and TRBJ2-1, is DGGITQSPKYLFRKEGQNVTLSCEQNLNHDAMYWYRQDPGQGLRLIYYSQIVNDFQKGDIAEGYSVSREKKESFPLTVTSAQKNPTAFYLCARRRRLAGVHPYNEQFFGPGTRLTVL.